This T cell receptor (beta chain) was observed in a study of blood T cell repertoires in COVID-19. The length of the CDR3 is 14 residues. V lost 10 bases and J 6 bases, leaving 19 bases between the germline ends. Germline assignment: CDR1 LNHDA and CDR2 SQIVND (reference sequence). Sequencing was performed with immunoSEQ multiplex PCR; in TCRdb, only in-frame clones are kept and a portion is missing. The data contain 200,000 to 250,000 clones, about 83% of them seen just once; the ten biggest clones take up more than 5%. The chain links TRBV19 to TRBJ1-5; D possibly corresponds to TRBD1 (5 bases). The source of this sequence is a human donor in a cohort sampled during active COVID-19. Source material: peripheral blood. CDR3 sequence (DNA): TGTGCCACCGAGCCCCGGGCAGGGCGTCAGCCCCAGCATTTT. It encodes CATEPRAGRQPQHF.